This entry is about one TCR beta chain. This entry is derived from a study of blood T cell repertoires in COVID-19. Study-level information: The study drew acute and convalescent COVID-19 samples from the United States, Italy and Spain.

In the original workflow: Amplification with reference gene primers provided the estimates of nucleated cell counts. Sequenced by immunoSEQ multiplex PCR; TCRdb stores in-frame clones only, minus some. V, J and clone size reflect that table, while D and trimming were determined from the DNA. Of about 240,000 clones in the sample, roughly 80% were seen once. Germline V gene lookup returns CDR1 SGHAT and CDR2 FQNNGV. This CDR3 has 16 amino acids. Losses at the gene ends were 5 bases for V and 4 bases for J; bases not matched to a gene: 11. The origin of this receptor is a woman of 80 years or more with acute or convalescent COVID-19. The chain carries TRBV11-2 and TRBJ2-3; 8 positions agree with TRBD1. The sequencing input was peripheral blood. CDR3 sequence: CASSGTGQGSADTQYF. CDR3 coding DNA: TGTGCCAGCAGCGGGACCGGACAGGGTAGCGCAGATACGCAGTATTTT.